This T cell receptor (beta chain) was found in a study of cytomegalovirus exposure and HLA in healthy donors. Findings and limits, study-wide: Per a prior analysis, the majority of TCR beta V segments were productive roughly 90% or roughly 30% of the time. Sequencing likely produced, as an artifact, a cluster of highly shared sequence variants. Associated with HLA alleles at 0.05 false discovery rate in a later analysis were some 18,000 TCR beta sequences.

Vbeta (60) and Jbeta (13) primers were used in the PCR. Per the authors' pipeline: Around 11 million shared chains were among the 60 million to 80 million unique TCR beta chains that a later analysis counted. The assay was immunoSEQ multiplex PCR, and TCRdb's table has in-frame clones only and misses some. The V and J calls and the clone size are those of that table, but D and trimming were determined from the DNA. The sample yields about 180,000 clones, 60% to 85% seen once. The V end lost 0 bases, the J end lost 2 bases, and 9 bases lay between the germline ends. CDR1 is SGHDT, CDR2 YYEEEE, per germline. The CDR3 extends over 14 amino acids. Details on this clone: The antigen remains undetermined.

The TCR sequence derives from a man younger than 35 in good health and CMV-seronegative. The V and J genes are TRBV5-6 and TRBJ2-7; D might be TRBD2 (6 bases). The source material was PBMCs. The CDR3 reads CASSLGGGPYEQYF. The CDR3 DNA reads as TGTGCCAGCAGCTTGGGGGGAGGTCCCTACGAGCAGTACTTC.